The next 26 T cell receptor beta chains were all read from a single sample in a study of T cell responses to AZD1222 COVID-19 vaccine. Only in-frame clones appear in the TCRdb table, and some are missing; sequencing was by immunoSEQ multiplex PCR. This table holds tens of thousands of clones, roughly 88% found once. The sequences come from peripheral blood, collected on day 0 of AZD1222 vaccination. These TCRs come from an adult in good health.

The V gene is TRBV7-8, the J gene TRBJ2-4, with a weak D call TRBD1 (5 bases). Trimming shortened V by 4 bases and J by 6 bases, and 10 bases separated the two germline ends. The CDR3 is 13 amino acids. Germline V gene data show CDR1 as SGHVS and CDR2 as FQNEAQ. The CDR3: CASSSPQGNIQYF. In nucleotides, the CDR3 is TGTGCCAGCAGCTCACCCCAGGGAAACATTCAGTACTTC.

The chain has TRBV12-5 and TRBJ1-1; perhaps TRBD1 as D (5 bases). Looked up from germline, CDR1 is LGHNT and CDR2 is FRNRAP. Trimming removed 2 bases at V and 2 bases at J, with 15 bases between. This CDR3 spans 16 amino acids. For the CDR3, the DNA is TGTGCTAGTGGTTTGTATCCCCCCAGGGCTAACACTGAAGCTTTCTTT. Translating gives CASGLYPPRANTEAFF. Variable domain in full (rest from reference TRBV12-5 and TRBJ1-1): DARVTQTPRHKVTEMGQEVTMRCQPILGHNTVFWYRQTMMQGLELLAYFRNRAPLDDSGMPKDRFSAEMPDATLATLKIQPSEPRDSAVYFCASGLYPPRANTEAFFGQGTRLTVV.

In this sample, this clone is medium-sized. The rearrangement joins TRBV28 to TRBJ1-1; D is perhaps TRBD1 (6 bases). The CDR3 spans 16 residues. Between the trimmed V and J ends, which lost 7 bases and 0 bases, there was a span of 18 bases. Germline V gene sequence: CDR1 MDHEN, CDR2 SYDVKM. Here the CDR3 reads CASKMPDSGLNTEAFF. CDR3 DNA: TGTGCCAGCAAAATGCCGGACAGTGGGTTGAACACTGAAGCTTTCTTT. Looking up the rest from reference TRBV28 and TRBJ1-1 gives the full variable domain: DVKVTQSSRYLVKRTGEKVFLECVQDMDHENMFWYRQDPGLGLRLIYFSYDVKMKEKGDIPEGYSVSREKKERFSLILESASTNQTSMYLCASKMPDSGLNTEAFFGQGTRLTVV.

J is TRBJ1-5 and V is TRBV19; TRBD1 might be the D (6 bases). V lost 5 bases, J lost 10 bases, and 18 bases lay in between. The length of the CDR3 is 14 residues. Germline assignment: CDR1 LNHDA and CDR2 SQIVND (reference sequence). The DNA for the CDR3 is TGTGCCAGTAGTTTACAGGGACTTCGGGTCCCCCAGCATTTT. Amino acid sequence: CASSLQGLRVPQHF.

J is TRBJ2-5 and V is TRBV5-1; D unclear. Germline V CDR1 and CDR2: SGHRS, YFSETQ. With 0 bases removed from V and 0 bases from J, the gap between germline ends came to 0 bases. The CDR3 has 12 amino acids. DNA for the CDR3: TGCGCCAGCAGCTTGGACCAAGAGACCCAGTACTTC. Translated: CASSLDQETQYF. Full variable domain (remainder filled in from reference TRBV5-1 and TRBJ2-5): KAGVTQTPRYLIKTRGQQVTLSCSPISGHRSVSWYQQTPGQGLQFLFEYFSETQRNKGNFPGRFSGRQFSNSRSEMNVSTLELGDSALYLCASSLDQETQYFGPGTRLLVL.

The CDR3 bases are TGTGCCACCAGCAGAGCAGATATGAACACTGAAGCTTTCTTT. Its protein is CATSRADMNTEAFF. The J gene is TRBJ1-1, the V gene TRBV15, with D uncertain. Germline V CDR1 and CDR2: LNHNV, YYDKDF (reference sequence). The V gene lost 1 base and the J gene lost 0 bases, with 6 bases spanning the gap. This CDR3 has 14 amino acids.

The sample holds one count of this clone. The chain couples TRBV29-1 to TRBJ1-1; possible D gene TRBD1, 6 bases. The CDR3 is 12 residues long. Germline V gene lookup returns CDR1 SQVTM and CDR2 ANQGSEA. The germline V and J ends were trimmed by 0 bases and 10 bases, with 12 bases remaining between them. CDR3 nucleotide sequence: TGCAGCGTTGAAGATCAGCGCAGGGGAGCTTTCTTT. Encoded protein: CSVEDQRRGAFF.

The V call is TRBV6-5, the J call TRBJ1-2; D unresolved. The CDR3 totals 15 residues. Germline assignment: CDR1 MNHEY and CDR2 SVGAGI. The ends were cut back, 4 bases at V and 0 bases at J, with 12 bases in the middle. The CDR3, as DNA: TGTGCCAGCAGTTTCAGGCCGTACCCTAACTATGGCTACACCTTC. This sequence encodes CASSFRPYPNYGYTF.

This clone was observed a single time. CDR3 protein: CASSWTRRTDTQYF. DNA for the CDR3: TGTGCCAGCAGTTGGACTCGCCGCACAGATACGCAGTATTTT. The chain is built from TRBV6-5 and TRBJ2-3; the D gene is possibly TRBD2 (5 bases). Germline CDR1 is MNHEY and CDR2 is SVGAGI. V dropped 4 bases and J dropped 1 base, with 9 bases sitting between them. This CDR3 contains 14 residues.

The chain has TRBV5-6 and TRBJ2-7; TRBD1 agrees at 10 bases. The CDR3 spans 14 residues. Germline assignment: CDR1 SGHDT and CDR2 YYEEEE. J was trimmed by 4 bases and V by 4 bases; bases with no gene match: 5. CDR3 amino acids: CASSPGQGIYEQYF. CDR3 nucleotides: TGTGCCAGCAGCCCGGGACAGGGGATATACGAGCAGTACTTC.

The chain is built from TRBV5-4 and TRBJ1-4; D is perhaps TRBD1 (6 bases). The CDR3 is 15 amino acids. V was shortened by 4 bases and J by 0 bases, with 10 bases between the two germline ends. From germline, CDR1 is SGHNT and CDR2 YYREEE (reference sequence). The CDR3: CASSRDTSTNEKLFF. The DNA of the CDR3 is TGTGCCAGCAGCCGGGACACTTCAACTAATGAAAAACTGTTTTTT.

The V and J genes are TRBV19 and TRBJ2-3; maybe TRBD1 (6 bases). V was clipped by 4 bases and J by 1 base, with 9 bases between them. CDR1 and CDR2 from the germline V gene are LNHDA and SQIVND (reference sequence). The CDR3 has 14 residues. This CDR3 is CASSRGGGTDTQYF. The CDR3 DNA sequence: TGTGCCAGTAGTAGAGGGGGAGGCACAGATACGCAGTATTTT.

This clone was counted a single time. V gene TRBV4-3 combines with J gene TRBJ1-4; 8 bases align to TRBD1. With 4 bases clipped from V and 7 bases from J, the junction kept 5 bases outside the gene matches. Germline loops: CDR1 LGHNA, CDR2 YSLEER. The CDR3 is made up of 14 amino acids. The CDR3 is CASSRGQGGEKLFF. DNA for the CDR3: TGCGCCAGCAGCCGCGGACAGGGAGGTGAAAAACTGTTTTTT.

The chain carries TRBV10-3 and TRBJ2-1; D remains unclear. The germline CDR1 and CDR2 sequences are ENHRY and SYGVKD. V was shortened by 0 bases and J by 9 bases, with 6 bases between the two germline ends. The CDR3 is 12 amino acids. CDR3 residues: CAISESSSEQFF. The CDR3 DNA reads as TGTGCCATCAGTGAGTCTAGCAGTGAGCAGTTCTTC.

V is TRBV23-1 and J is TRBJ2-3; a weak D match, TRBD1 (6 bases). TRBV23-1 is sorted into the ORF group, with uncertain function. This CDR3 contains 13 residues. V was cut by 5 bases and J by 3 bases, with 9 bases left in between. CDR3 amino acids: CASSKTGTDTQYF. As DNA, the CDR3 is TGCGCCAGCAGTAAAACAGGGACAGATACGCAGTATTTT.

This sequence joins TRBV6-1 and TRBJ2-1; 8 positions match TRBD1. V lost 2 bases and J lost 6; bases outside the gene matches: 9. The CDR3 runs to 16 residues. The germline V gene has CDR1 MNHNS and CDR2 SASEGT. The CDR3 DNA follows: TGTGCCAGCAGTGAATTTCAGGGGGCTGCAGGCAATGAGCAGTTCTTC. Its translation: CASSEFQGAAGNEQFF.

The gene calls are TRBV19 and TRBJ1-3; possibly TRBD1 for D (5 bases). Germline V gives CDR1 LNHDA, CDR2 SQIVND (reference sequence). V was trimmed by 7 bases and J by 3 bases, leaving 10 bases between them. The CDR3 is 13 amino acids. DNA for the CDR3: TGTGCCAGTAAGGAGGGGAATGGAAACACCATATATTTT. As protein: CASKEGNGNTIYF.

This chain connects TRBV10-3 to TRBJ1-6; D gene ambiguous. The CDR3 covers 13 residues. Germline CDR1 and CDR2: ENHRY and SYGVKD. Trimming removed 3 bases at V and 7 bases at J, with 7 bases between. DNA for the CDR3: TGTGCCATCAGTGATATTAAAAATTCACCCCTCCACTTT. Encoded protein: CAISDIKNSPLHF.

A remark on this clone: At the DNA level, this CDR3 is encoded by other sequences in the same sample as well. The chain employs TRBV14 and TRBJ2-7; perhaps TRBD1 as D (6 bases). The CDR3 covers 14 residues. Germline V lookup: CDR1 SGHDN, CDR2 FVKESK. V was trimmed by 3 bases and J by 0 bases, leaving 9 bases between them. The CDR3 DNA sequence: TGTGCCAGCAGCCAGACAGGTAGCTCCTACGAGCAGTACTTC. This gives the protein CASSQTGSSYEQYF.

This clone has only a few counts. The J gene is TRBJ2-3, the V gene TRBV6-6; TRBD2 matches 8 bases. The CDR3 spans 16 residues. Germline V lookup: CDR1 MNHNY, CDR2 SVGAGI (reference sequence). Germline trimming cut 5 bases from V and 2 bases from J; bases unmatched to any gene: 9. The CDR3: CASSLKLAAVTDTQYF. Written as DNA, the CDR3 is TGTGCCAGCAGTCTCAAACTAGCGGCGGTCACAGATACGCAGTATTTT.

This chain links TRBV6-5 with TRBJ2-7; the match to TRBD1 covers 9 bases. CDR1 is MNHEY and CDR2 is SVGAGI in the germline V gene. The CDR3 is 15 residues long. V dropped 6 bases and J dropped 3; count of bases not matched to a gene: 9. The CDR3 region is CASRLRDRVDYEQYF. The CDR3 DNA sequence: TGTGCCAGCAGGCTCCGGGACAGGGTCGACTACGAGCAGTACTTC.

The rearrangement joins TRBV24-1 to TRBJ2-3, with a tentative D call TRBD1 (5 bases). Between the trimmed V and J ends, which lost 3 bases and 4 bases, there was a span of 19 bases. Germline assignment: CDR1 KGHDR and CDR2 SFDVKD. The CDR3 covers 17 residues. The CDR3 protein is CATSDPRQGKVADTQYF. The DNA of the CDR3 is TGTGCCACCAGTGATCCACGGCAGGGTAAGGTCGCAGATACGCAGTATTTT.

The CDR3 loop is CASSFKGRETQYF. CDR3 nucleotides: TGTGCCAGCAGCTTTAAAGGGCGGGAGACCCAGTACTTC. The gene calls are TRBV5-4 and TRBJ2-5; D is ambiguous. This CDR3 is built from 13 residues. V was clipped by 2 bases and J by 5 bases, with 10 bases between them. Germline lookup yields CDR1 SGHNT and CDR2 YYREEE (reference sequence).

The chain uses TRBV29-1 and TRBJ1-2; 7 bases line up with TRBD1. The J segment lost 8 bases and the V segment lost 6 bases, leaving 9 bases of the junction unmatched. In germline, CDR1 is SQVTM, CDR2 ANQGSEA. The CDR3 loop spans 12 amino acids. CDR3 coding DNA: TGCAGCGTCGACAGGGTTAAAGAGGGCTACACCTTC. As protein: CSVDRVKEGYTF.

This clone occurred once. This chain joins TRBV5-6 and TRBJ1-4; D not certain. Trimming took 6 bases from V and 8 from J, leaving 23 bases between them. CDR1 and CDR2 from the germline V gene are SGHDT and YYEEEE. The CDR3 totals 16 residues. This CDR3 reads CASTSFGLFKGEKLFF. CDR3 in DNA: TGTGCCAGCACCAGTTTTGGCCTTTTCAAAGGGGAAAAACTGTTTTTT.

This sequence joins TRBV20-1 and TRBJ2-4, with 7 bases identical to TRBD2. The CDR3 covers 16 residues. V dropped 3 bases and J dropped 0; count of bases not matched to a gene: 8. Germline V CDR1 and CDR2: DFQATT, SNEGSKA (reference sequence). For the CDR3, the DNA is TGCAGTGCTAGTGCAAGGACTAGGATAGCCAAAAACATTCAGTACTTC. This encodes CSASARTRIAKNIQYF.